These 31 T cell receptor beta chains share one sample of origin, sequenced in a study of T cell clonality in common variable immunodeficiency. Clones were sequenced by immunoSEQ multiplex PCR, and TCRdb holds only the in-frame ones, with some missing. The sample offers about 33,000 clones and no singletons, the top ten holding 6.1%. Study-level results: Reportedly, TCR beta sequences from common variable immunodeficiency showed fewer deletions and N-nucleotide insertions.

Their recognized antigens are unknown. What was sequenced was peripheral blood mononuclear cells. These receptors were collected from a human donor with common variable immunodeficiency.

In regard to this clone: With the read ending 3 residues before the CDR3 end, the germline J gene is used to fill in that end. The chain couples TRBV5-1 to TRBJ1-1; 7 bases align to TRBD1. Germline CDR1 reads SGHRS; CDR2 reads YFSETQ. The CDR3 contains 15 residues. Losses at the gene ends were 0 bases for V and 3 bases for J; bases not matched to a gene: 5. CDR3 loop: CASSLAGTADTEAFF. CDR3 DNA, as far as it was read: TGCGCCAGCAGCTTGGCCGGGACAGCCGACACTGAA.

This clone has at least ten counts. The CDR3 end lies 3 residues beyond the end of the read and is filled in from the germline J gene. The chain carries TRBV20-1 and TRBJ1-4; D is unresolved. With 3 bases removed from V and 8 bases from J, the gap between germline ends came to 10 bases. The CDR3 is 12 amino acids. Germline assignment: CDR1 DFQATT and CDR2 SNEGSKA (reference sequence). The covered CDR3 bases are TGCAGTGCTAGGGGAGCGGTCGAAAAA. It yields the protein CSARGAVEK. The CDR3, in full, reads CSARGAVEKLFF.

Regarding this clone: With the read ending 3 residues before the CDR3 end, the germline J gene is used to fill in that end. The V and J genes are TRBV6-1 and TRBJ2-1; D perhaps matches TRBD1 (6 bases). Germline V lookup: CDR1 MNHNS, CDR2 SASEGT. CDR3 size: 16 residues. The ends were cut back, 3 bases at V and 5 bases at J, with 17 bases in the middle. CDR3 DNA, as far as it was read: TGTGCCAGCAGTGAGCTACAGGGTGCGGGTAACAATGAG. It codes for CASSELQGAGNNE. The whole CDR3 is CASSELQGAGNNEQFF.

This clone came up many times. The CDR3 reads CASSSQGTDTQYF. CDR3 DNA (partial): TGCGCCAGCAGCTCTCAGGGCACAGATACG. The rearrangement joins TRBV5-1 to TRBJ2-3; D is unresolved. Coverage ceases 3 residues before the CDR3 finishes, and the germline J gene fills in the end. Germline assignment: CDR1 SGHRS and CDR2 YFSETQ. This CDR3 is built from 13 residues. Trimming took 3 bases from V and 1 from J, leaving 6 bases between them.

Remarks on this clone: The CDR3 goes on 3 residues after the read ends, and that part is filled in from the germline J gene. The chain is built from TRBV2 and TRBJ2-5, with 7 bases that match TRBD2. The CDR3 contains 15 residues. The V segment lost 5 bases and the J segment 0 bases; nucleotides outside the gene matches: 6. Germline CDR1 reads SNHLY; CDR2 reads FYNNEI. CDR3 in amino acids: CASSPGGRYQETQYF. CDR3 bases read: TGTGCCAGCAGTCCCGGGGGGAGGTACCAAGAGACC.

This clone was found many times. The CDR3 DNA, read in part, is TGTGCCAGCAGGGACGTCGGGGACACTGAA. This gives the protein CASRDVGDTE. The entire CDR3 protein is CASRDVGDTEAFF. This rearrangement joins TRBV5-6 to TRBJ1-1, with no clear D. The read ends 3 residues shy of where the CDR3 ends; the end is completed using the germline J gene. The CDR3 covers 13 residues. Trimming took off 5 bases at V and 3 bases at J, with 11 bases between the two ends. Germline CDR1 is SGHDT and CDR2 is YYEEEE. Drawing the rest from reference TRBV5-6 and TRBJ1-1, the complete variable domain is DAGVTQSPTHLIKTRGQQVTLRCSPKSGHDTVSWYQQALGQGPQFIFQYYEEEERQRGNFPDRFSGHQFPNYSSELNVNALLLGDSALYLCASRDVGDTEAFFGQGTRLTVV.

In its sample, this clone was seen a few times. Sequencing ends 3 residues short of the CDR3 end; the germline J gene provides the rest. The chain employs TRBV27 and TRBJ2-7, with D possibly TRBD1 on 6 matching bases. The V gene lost 6 bases and the J gene lost 5 bases, with 17 bases spanning the gap. Germline CDR1 reads MNHEY; CDR2 reads SMNVEV (reference sequence). The CDR3 covers 14 residues. The CDR3 sequence is CASRPRGTAHEQYF. The covered CDR3 bases are TGTGCCAGCAGGCCCAGGGGAACGGCGCACGAG.

Turning to this clone: From the germline J gene comes the end of the CDR3, since the read stops 3 residues before it. The V call is TRBV7-9, the J call TRBJ2-5; 10 bases are shared with TRBD2. This CDR3 region has 14 residues. The V segment lost 3 bases and the J segment 2 bases; nucleotides outside the gene matches: 0. Germline CDR1 is SEHNR and CDR2 is FQNEAQ (reference sequence). The CDR3 bases that were read are TGTGCCAGCAGCTTGACTAGCGGGCAAGAGACC. Protein: CASSLTSGQET. In full, the CDR3 is CASSLTSGQETQYF.

Only a few counts were recorded for this clone. Read data end 3 residues before the CDR3 end; the end is taken from the germline J gene. This chain connects TRBV2 to TRBJ2-2; 7 nucleotides agree with TRBD2. The CDR3 loop spans 14 amino acids. Germline V gene sequence: CDR1 SNHLY, CDR2 FYNNEI. The J segment lost 1 base and the V segment lost 8 bases, leaving 4 bases of the junction unmatched. The CDR3 is CASSGGRNTGELFF. The part of the CDR3 DNA that was read is TGTGCCAGCTCGGGCGGGAGGAACACCGGGGAG.

This clone appeared many times. The read ends 3 residues before the CDR3 terminus; that terminus is restored from the germline J gene. The rearrangement links TRBV20-1 to TRBJ2-3, with 10 bases aligning to TRBD1. In germline, CDR1 is DFQATT, CDR2 SNEGSKA (reference sequence). There are 14 residues in the CDR3. V gave up 3 bases and J gave up 3 bases; unmatched junction bases: 3. The CDR3 reads CSARGQGLTDTQYF. CDR3 DNA, as far as it was read: TGCAGTGCTAGGGGACAGGGGTTGACAGATACG.

This clone has only a few counts. The covered CDR3 bases are TGTGCCAGCAGTGGACTAGGGGCAGCCTCGGAGACC. Encoded protein: CASSGLGAASET. The whole CDR3 protein is CASSGLGAASETQYF. The chain uses TRBV6-1 and TRBJ2-5; tentative D call: TRBD2 (6 bases). The missing CDR3 end, 3 residues past where the read stops, is filled in from the germline J gene. Trimming pared 4 bases from V and 5 bases from J, leaving 17 bases between. The CDR3 contains 15 residues. Germline V CDR1 and CDR2: MNHNS, SASEGT.

With regard to this clone: The read ends 3 residues early relative to the CDR3; the germline J gene fills the gap. This chain links TRBV19 with TRBJ2-3; TRBD2 aligns across 10 bases. Germline CDR1 is LNHDA and CDR2 is SQIVND (reference sequence). V shed 0 bases and J 3 bases; nucleotides not matched to a gene: 3. The CDR3 consists of 16 residues. This chain's CDR3 is CASSIELAGVTDTQYF. The sequenced CDR3 bases are TGTGCCAGTAGTATAGAGCTAGCGGGGGTTACAGATACG.

Ten or more counts support this clone. The read terminates 3 residues before the CDR3 end, so the remaining end is supplied by the germline J gene. The V call is TRBV19, the J call TRBJ1-6, with TRBD1 identical over 7 bases. CDR1 and CDR2 (germline): LNHDA, SQIVND (reference sequence). Trimming took 3 bases from V and 7 from J; bases not matched to a gene: 6. The CDR3 length is 15 residues. CDR3 bases read: TGTGCCAGTAGTATCGAGGGGGCGTGGAATTCACCC. Translation: CASSIEGAWNSP. The whole CDR3 region reads CASSIEGAWNSPLHF.

This clone was counted between two and nine times. The CDR3 end lies 3 residues beyond the end of the read and is filled in from the germline J gene. The chain combines TRBV18 with TRBJ1-6; D is uncertain. CDR1 is KGHSH and CDR2 is LQKENI in the germline V gene. The CDR3 length is 17 residues. V lost 3 bases, J lost 2 bases, and 14 bases lay in between. The CDR3: CASSPGTADPYNSPLHF. The sequenced part of the CDR3 DNA is TGTGCCAGCTCACCGGGCACAGCCGATCCCTATAATTCACCC.

This clone was seen many times. With the read ending 3 residues before the CDR3 end, the germline J gene is used to fill in that end. The V and J genes are TRBV5-5 and TRBJ1-2, with TRBD1 matching over 10 bases. J gave up 4 bases and V 1 base, and 4 bases lay outside the gene matches. The germline V gene has CDR1 SGHKS and CDR2 YYEKEE (reference sequence). This CDR3 spans 15 amino acids. The part of the CDR3 DNA that was read is TGTGCCAGCAGCTTGCTCGGGACAGGGGTCTATGGC. This encodes CASSLLGTGVYG. The full-length CDR3 reads as CASSLLGTGVYGYTF. Looking up the rest from reference TRBV5-5 and TRBJ1-2 gives the full variable domain: DAGVTQSPTHLIKTRGQQVTLRCSPISGHKSVSWYQQVLGQGPQFIFQYYEKEERGRGNFPDRFSARQFPNYSSELNVNALLLGDSALYLCASSLLGTGVYGYTFGSGTRLTVV.

Ten or more counts support this clone. The CDR3 is cut off 3 residues early in the read; its end comes from the germline J gene. V usage is TRBV19 and J usage is TRBJ2-1, with TRBD2 as a possible D gene (7 bases). The CDR3 has 15 residues. The V gene lost 8 bases and the J gene lost 0 bases, with 14 bases spanning the gap. Germline lookup yields CDR1 LNHDA and CDR2 SQIVND (reference sequence). The sequenced CDR3 bases are TGTGCCAGTGGGAGTCGGGGGGCCTCCTACAATGAG. Protein: CASGSRGASYNE. The entire CDR3 protein is CASGSRGASYNEQFF.

This clone has a count of ten or more. Coverage ceases 3 residues before the CDR3 finishes, and the germline J gene fills in the end. The chain joins TRBV20-1 to TRBJ2-5; 8 bases line up with TRBD2. V dropped 6 bases and J dropped 7; count of bases not matched to a gene: 7. CDR3 size: 12 residues. Germline lookup yields CDR1 DFQATT and CDR2 SNEGSKA (reference sequence). The sequenced part of the CDR3 DNA is TGCAGTGCCGCACTAGCGGTGGGGACC. Translation: CSAALAVGT. The entire CDR3 protein reads CSAALAVGTQYF.

Notes on this clone: Relative to the germline gene, one junction end is altered; a read error may explain this. The CDR3 extends 3 residues past the end of the read, so its final part is completed from the germline J gene. This sequence joins TRBV7-6 and TRBJ1-4; TRBD1 matches 8 bases. CDR1 SGHVS and CDR2 FNYEAQ come from the germline V gene. This CDR3 contains 16 residues. The chain's CDR3 is CASSSINRGSKEKLFF. The sequenced CDR3 bases are TGTGCCAGCAGCTCCATAAACAGGGGGTCTAAGGAAAAA.

This clone was detected ten times or more. Read data end 3 residues before the CDR3 end; the end is taken from the germline J gene. V gene TRBV28 combines with J gene TRBJ2-5; 7 bases are a match to TRBD2. V lost 7 bases, J lost 4 bases, and 6 bases stayed unmatched. The CDR3 totals 13 residues. Germline V gives CDR1 MDHEN, CDR2 SYDVKM. CDR3 loop: CASTPPGGETQYF. The part of the CDR3 DNA that was read is TGTGCCAGCACTCCCCCGGGGGGAGAGACC.

This clone turned up a few times. The same CDR3 arises from other DNA sequences in this sample as well. The CDR3 region is CASGGAPGGYTF. CDR3 bases read: TGTGCCAGCGGAGGGGCACCGGGTGGC. The chain combines TRBV7-6 with TRBJ1-2; tentative D call: TRBD1 (5 bases). The CDR3 extends 3 residues past the end of the read, so its final part is completed from the germline J gene. CDR1 SGHVS and CDR2 FNYEAQ come from the germline V gene. The CDR3 has 12 amino acids. The V and J ends lost 8 bases and 7 bases respectively, with 14 bases between them. Full variable domain (remainder filled in from reference TRBV7-6 and TRBJ1-2): GAGVSQSPRYKVTKRGQDVALRCDPISGHVSLYWYRQALGQGPEFLTYFNYEAQQDKSGLPNDRFSAERPEGSISTLTIQRTEQRDSAMYRCASGGAPGGYTFGSGTRLTVV.

This clone was detected a few times. The CDR3 is cut off 3 residues early in the read; its end comes from the germline J gene. The chain has TRBV7-6 and TRBJ1-1; D possibly corresponds to TRBD1 (5 bases). In germline, CDR1 is SGHVS, CDR2 FNYEAQ. The V end lost 3 bases, the J end lost 4 bases, and 15 bases lay between the germline ends. The CDR3 is made up of 15 amino acids. The CDR3 bases that were read are TGTGCCAGCAGCTTTCCAGGGATGGGTGGCACTGAA. It encodes CASSFPGMGGTE. The full CDR3 reads CASSFPGMGGTEAFF.

This clone was seen repeatedly, ten times or more. One end of the junction varies from germline; a read error may be responsible. CDR3 amino acids: CATSREQGGNPEAFF. CDR3 DNA (partial): TGTGCCACCAGCAGAGAACAGGGAGGGAACCCTGAA. The V call is TRBV15, the J call TRBJ1-1, with D possibly being TRBD1 (6 bases). The read terminates 3 residues before the CDR3 end, so the remaining end is supplied by the germline J gene. The CDR3 extends over 15 amino acids. Germline V CDR1 and CDR2: LNHNV, YYDKDF (reference sequence).

This clone was seen ten or more times. Here the CDR3 reads CASSQENGGTGDPNEQFF. The CDR3 bases that were read are TGCGCCAGCAGCCAAGAGAACGGCGGGACAGGGGACCCCAATGAG. This chain connects TRBV4-1 to TRBJ2-1; 10 bases agree with TRBD1. Coverage ceases 3 residues before the CDR3 finishes, and the germline J gene fills in the end. The CDR3 sequence is 18 residues long. Germline assignment: CDR1 MGHRA and CDR2 YSYEKL. The V segment lost 0 bases and the J segment 6 bases; nucleotides outside the gene matches: 11.

This clone was seen a handful of times. Read data end 3 residues before the CDR3 end; the end is taken from the germline J gene. The chain has TRBV6-1 and TRBJ1-5; 7 bases align to TRBD1. CDR1 MNHNS and CDR2 SASEGT come from the germline V gene. J lost 5 bases, V lost 4 bases, and 2 bases had no gene match. The CDR3 length is 13 residues. The CDR3 DNA, read in part, is TGTGCCAGCAGTGGAACAGGGGATCAGCCC. It codes for CASSGTGDQP. The whole CDR3 protein reads CASSGTGDQPQHF.

In regard to this clone: The CDR3 end lies 3 residues beyond the end of the read and is filled in from the germline J gene. This rearrangement joins TRBV19 to TRBJ1-3, with D maybe TRBD1 (6 bases). The CDR3 sequence is 15 residues long. Per germline, CDR1 LNHDA and CDR2 SQIVND (reference sequence). Trimming stripped 5 bases from V and 3 bases from J, with 14 bases between. CDR3 amino acids: CASSLTGQGGNTIYF. CDR3 bases read: TGTGCCAGTAGTCTAACAGGGCAAGGTGGAAACACC.

CDR3 protein: CASSEQAGEWGEQFF. CDR3 bases read: TGTGCCAGCAGTGAACAAGCGGGGGAGTGGGGTGAG. V gene TRBV2 combines with J gene TRBJ2-1; 8 nucleotides line up with TRBD2. Read sequence stops 3 residues before the CDR3 end, and the germline J gene provides the missing end. J gave up 9 bases and V 2 bases, and 9 bases lay outside the gene matches. CDR3 length: 15 residues. The germline gives CDR1 SNHLY, CDR2 FYNNEI.

Many counts were recorded for this clone. The CDR3 end is not reached by the read, which stops 3 residues before it; the germline J gene fills it in. This chain links TRBV4-2 with TRBJ2-6; tentatively, D is TRBD1 (5 bases). Trimming removed 4 bases from V and 0 bases from J, with 13 bases in between. CDR3 length: 17 residues. Germline loops: CDR1 LGHNA, CDR2 YNFKEQ. The part of the CDR3 DNA that was read is TGTGCCAGCAGCCCGCCCCGCAGGGCCTCTGGGGCCAACGTC. Residues: CASSPPRRASGANV. The full CDR3 protein reads CASSPPRRASGANVLTF.

Worth noting for this clone: The read terminates 3 residues before the CDR3 end, so the remaining end is supplied by the germline J gene. J is TRBJ1-5 and V is TRBV19; D is possibly TRBD1 (5 bases). Per germline, CDR1 LNHDA and CDR2 SQIVND (reference sequence). This CDR3 has 15 residues. The V end was cut by 6 bases, the J end by 1 base, with 13 bases between. Partial CDR3 DNA: TGTGCCAGTAGCAGGACACTGGAAAGCAATCAGCCC. Translated, it gives CASSRTLESNQP. The entire CDR3 protein reads CASSRTLESNQPQHF.

A note on this clone: The read is 3 residues too short to cover the CDR3 end, so that end is filled in from the germline J gene. The chain is built from TRBV7-3 and TRBJ2-5; D is possibly TRBD2 (6 bases). The CDR3 consists of 13 residues. From germline, CDR1 is SGHTA and CDR2 FQGTGA. Trimming removed 5 bases at V and 4 bases at J, with 11 bases between. The covered CDR3 bases are TGTGCCAGCAGCCCCTCCGGGGGAGAGACC. Translating it yields CASSPSGGET. The full CDR3 protein is CASSPSGGETQYF.

This clone was detected only a few times. Read coverage stops 3 residues before the CDR3 terminus; the germline J gene supplies the remainder. The J gene is TRBJ2-5, the V gene TRBV5-1; the match to TRBD1 covers 9 bases. V shed 0 bases, J shed 5 bases, and the junction held 5 bases outside the gene matches. CDR3 length equals 15 residues. From germline, CDR1 is SGHRS and CDR2 YFSETQ. Partial CDR3 DNA: TGCGCCAGCAGCTTGGCCAGGACAGGGGAGGAGACC. This sequence encodes CASSLARTGEET. The whole CDR3 sequence is CASSLARTGEETQYF.

This clone was observed a few times. The read gets to within 3 residues of the CDR3 end, and the germline J gene fills in the rest. The V gene is TRBV29-1, the J gene TRBJ1-5; a weak D match, TRBD1 (6 bases). V lost 6 bases, J lost 3 bases, and 9 bases lay in between. Germline CDR1 reads SQVTM; CDR2 reads ANQGSEA. This CDR3 spans 12 amino acids. Incomplete CDR3 DNA: TGCAGCGTACAGGGTACCAATCAGCCC. This encodes CSVQGTNQP. The full-length CDR3 reads as CSVQGTNQPQHF.